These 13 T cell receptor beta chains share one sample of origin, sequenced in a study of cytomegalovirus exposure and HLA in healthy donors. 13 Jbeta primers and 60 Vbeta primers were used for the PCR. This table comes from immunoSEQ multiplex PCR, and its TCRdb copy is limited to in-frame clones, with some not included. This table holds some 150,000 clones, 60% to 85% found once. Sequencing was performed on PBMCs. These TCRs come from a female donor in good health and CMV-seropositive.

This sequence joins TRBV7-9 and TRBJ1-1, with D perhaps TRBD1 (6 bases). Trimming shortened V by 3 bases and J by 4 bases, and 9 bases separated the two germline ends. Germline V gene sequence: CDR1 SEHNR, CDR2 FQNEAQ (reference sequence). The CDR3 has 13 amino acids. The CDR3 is CASSLTGVTEAFF. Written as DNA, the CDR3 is TGTGCCAGCAGCTTGACAGGAGTCACTGAAGCTTTCTTT.

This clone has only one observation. CDR3 region: CASSPPVGAKMNNEQFF. For the CDR3, the DNA is TGCGCCAGCAGCCCGCCGGTGGGCGCCAAGATGAATAATGAGCAGTTCTTC. The chain uses TRBV4-1 and TRBJ2-1; D call uncertain. The CDR3 runs to 17 residues. The ends were cut back, 4 bases at V and 7 bases at J, with 23 bases in the middle. Germline values: CDR1 MGHRA, CDR2 YSYEKL.

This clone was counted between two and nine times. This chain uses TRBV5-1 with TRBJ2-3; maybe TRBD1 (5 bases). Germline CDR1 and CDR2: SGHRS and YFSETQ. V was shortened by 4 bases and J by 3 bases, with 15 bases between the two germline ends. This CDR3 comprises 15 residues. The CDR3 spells CASSKGSEVTDTQYF. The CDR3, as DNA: TGCGCCAGCAGCAAGGGGTCTGAGGTGACAGATACGCAGTATTTT.

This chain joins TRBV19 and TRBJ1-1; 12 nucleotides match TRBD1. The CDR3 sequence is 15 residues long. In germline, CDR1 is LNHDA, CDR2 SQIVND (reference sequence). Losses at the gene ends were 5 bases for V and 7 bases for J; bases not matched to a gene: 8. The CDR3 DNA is TGTGCCAGTAGTGCCCGGGACAGGGGGCAGCATGAAGCTTTCTTT. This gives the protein CASSARDRGQHEAFF.

Here the CDR3 DNA reads TGTGCCAGCAGGCCAAACAGGGCAACTAATGAAAAACTGTTTTTT. Its protein is CASRPNRATNEKLFF. J is TRBJ1-4 and V is TRBV7-2; D might be TRBD1 (6 bases). The CDR3 runs to 15 residues. CDR1 is SGHTA and CDR2 is FQGNSA in the germline V gene. Trimming took off 6 bases at V and 0 bases at J, with 11 bases between the two ends.

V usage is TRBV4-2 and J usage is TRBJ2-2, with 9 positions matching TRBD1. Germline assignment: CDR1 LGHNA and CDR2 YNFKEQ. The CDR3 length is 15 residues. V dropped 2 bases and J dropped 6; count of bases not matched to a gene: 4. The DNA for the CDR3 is TGTGCCAGCAGCCAACTACAGGGGGCCCCCGGGGAGCTGTTTTTT. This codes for CASSQLQGAPGELFF.

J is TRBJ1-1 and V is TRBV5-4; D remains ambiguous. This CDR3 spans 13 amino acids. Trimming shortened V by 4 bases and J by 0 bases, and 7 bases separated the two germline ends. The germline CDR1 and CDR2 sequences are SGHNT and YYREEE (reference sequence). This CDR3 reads CASSRGLNTEAFF. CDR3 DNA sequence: TGTGCCAGCAGCCGGGGTTTGAACACTGAAGCTTTCTTT.

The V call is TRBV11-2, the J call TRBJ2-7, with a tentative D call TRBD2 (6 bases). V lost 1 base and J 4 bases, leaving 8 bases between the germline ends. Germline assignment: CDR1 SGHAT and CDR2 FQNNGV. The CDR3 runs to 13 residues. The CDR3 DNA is TGTGCCAGCAGCTTAGGAGGGACTTACGAGCAGTACTTC. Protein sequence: CASSLGGTYEQYF. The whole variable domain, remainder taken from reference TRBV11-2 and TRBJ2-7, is EAGVAQSPRYKIIEKRQSVAFWCNPISGHATLYWYQQILGQGPKLLIQFQNNGVVDDSQLPKDRFSAERLKGVDSTLKIQPAKLEDSAVYLCASSLGGTYEQYFGPGTRLTVT.

The CDR3 protein is CASSQEGPGREGYTF. The CDR3 DNA follows: TGCGCCAGCAGCCAAGAAGGTCCAGGGAGGGAAGGCTACACCTTC. The gene calls are TRBV4-1 and TRBJ1-2; a possible D gene is TRBD1 (5 bases). V was pared by 0 bases and J by 8 bases, with 16 bases between. Per the germline V gene, CDR1 is MGHRA and CDR2 is YSYEKL. The CDR3 consists of 15 residues.

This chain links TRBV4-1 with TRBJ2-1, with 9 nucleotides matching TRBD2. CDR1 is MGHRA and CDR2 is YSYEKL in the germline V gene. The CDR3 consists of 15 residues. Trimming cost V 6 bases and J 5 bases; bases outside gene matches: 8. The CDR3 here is CASSVLAGDDNEQFF. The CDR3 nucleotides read TGCGCCAGCAGTGTACTAGCGGGCGATGACAATGAGCAGTTCTTC.

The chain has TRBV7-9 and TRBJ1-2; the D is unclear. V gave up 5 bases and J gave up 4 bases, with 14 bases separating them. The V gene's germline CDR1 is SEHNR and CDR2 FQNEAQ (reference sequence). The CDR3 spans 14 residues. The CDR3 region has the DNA TGTGCCAGCAGCGAGGCGGGTCTTGGCTATGGCTACACCTTC. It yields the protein CASSEAGLGYGYTF.

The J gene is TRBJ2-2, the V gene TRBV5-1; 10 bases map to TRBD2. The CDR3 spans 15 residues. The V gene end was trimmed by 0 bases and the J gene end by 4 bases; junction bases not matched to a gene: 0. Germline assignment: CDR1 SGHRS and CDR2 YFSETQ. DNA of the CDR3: TGCGCCAGCAGCTTGGGGACTAGCGGCACCGGGGAGCTGTTTTTT. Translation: CASSLGTSGTGELFF.

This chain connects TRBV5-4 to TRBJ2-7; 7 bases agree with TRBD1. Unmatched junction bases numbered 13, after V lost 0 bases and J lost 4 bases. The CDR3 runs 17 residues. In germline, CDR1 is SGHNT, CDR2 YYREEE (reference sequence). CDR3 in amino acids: CASSLGASGGLGYEQYF. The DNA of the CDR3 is TGTGCCAGCAGCTTGGGGGCCTCAGGGGGTCTAGGGTACGAGCAGTACTTC.